A single sample is the source of the 21 T cell receptor beta chains below, sequenced in a study of Ad26.COV2.S vaccination and SARS-CoV-2 variants. Some clones are missing from TCRdb's copy, which holds only in-frame ones; the method was immunoSEQ multiplex PCR. Of roughly 700,000 clones in the sample, 70% to 90% are singletons; the top ten hold over 1.3%. As to treatment: 19 received Ad26.COV2.S at low or high dose, single or two shots; roughly 5 received placebo; per-sample allocation not given. Sampling was performed 63 days after the first vaccine or placebo injection. The input for sequencing was peripheral blood, taken in a trial of Ad26.COV2.S vaccine versus placebo. These receptors were collected from a person aged 18-65 years who received the Ad26.COV2.S COVID-19 vaccine or a placebo.

This clone was counted between two and nine times. V is TRBV27 and J is TRBJ1-6; D is unresolved. V lost 4 bases and J lost 7, with 8 bases in between. Germline values: CDR1 MNHEY, CDR2 SMNVEV (reference sequence). This CDR3 has 13 amino acids. The CDR3 protein is CASSSQGNSPLHF. The CDR3, as DNA: TGTGCCAGCAGTTCCCAAGGAAATTCACCCCTCCACTTT.

This chain links TRBV7-2 with TRBJ2-7, with a tentative D call TRBD2 (6 bases). Trimming took off 4 bases at V and 0 bases at J, with 16 bases between the two ends. This CDR3 region has 16 residues. Germline CDR1 is SGHTA and CDR2 is FQGNSA. The CDR3 DNA is TGTGCCAGCAGCTCCTTTTCGCGGGGCCTCTCCTACGAGCAGTACTTC. It specifies CASSSFSRGLSYEQYF.

CDR3 sequence reads: CASRGTDNEKLFF. The CDR3 bases are TGTGCCAGCAGGGGGACAGATAATGAAAAACTGTTTTTT. The gene calls are TRBV6-5 and TRBJ1-4; TRBD1 matches at 7 bases. J lost 4 bases, V lost 6 bases, and 2 bases had no gene match. Germline V gene sequence: CDR1 MNHEY, CDR2 SVGAGI. This CDR3 is 13 amino acids long.

The chain links TRBV27 to TRBJ2-5; a weak D match, TRBD1 (6 bases). V was pared by 6 bases and J by 10 bases, with 24 bases between. The CDR3 length is 15 residues. CDR1 MNHEY and CDR2 SMNVEV come from the germline V gene (reference sequence). The CDR3, as DNA: TGTGCCAGCAGCCAGTTGGGTCAGGGACAAGCGAGCCAGTACTTC. Translation gives CASSQLGQGQASQYF.

The CDR3 nucleotides read TGCGCCAGCAGCTTGGTGCTAGCGGGAGCGGGAGATACGCAGTATTTT. Amino acid sequence: CASSLVLAGAGDTQYF. V and J are TRBV5-1 and TRBJ2-3, with 10 bases lining up with TRBD2. Germline V gives CDR1 SGHRS, CDR2 YFSETQ. V was clipped by 0 bases and J by 5 bases; unmatched bases: 6. The CDR3 is 16 amino acids.

This clone was seen more than once but under ten times. The chain uses TRBV6-5 and TRBJ2-2; 7 bases are shared with TRBD2. The CDR3 runs to 13 residues. The germline gives CDR1 MNHEY, CDR2 SVGAGI. V lost 4 bases and J lost 5; bases outside the gene matches: 1. CDR3 coding DNA: TGTGCCAGCAGTTCCGGGAGGACCGGGGAGCTGTTTTTT. Its translation: CASSSGRTGELFF.

V usage is TRBV7-6 and J usage is TRBJ1-4, with D perhaps matching TRBD1 (5 bases). The V gene's germline CDR1 is SGHVS and CDR2 FNYEAQ. V lost 2 bases, J lost 8 bases, and 18 bases lay in between. The CDR3 sequence is 16 residues long. Here the CDR3 DNA reads TGTGCCAGCAGCTTACTCGCCGGGGCGGGGCGCGAAAAACTGTTTTTT. Its protein is CASSLLAGAGREKLFF. Together with reference TRBV7-6 and TRBJ1-4, the CDR3 gives the full variable domain: GAGVSQSPRYKVTKRGQDVALRCDPISGHVSLYWYRQALGQGPEFLTYFNYEAQQDKSGLPNDRFSAERPEGSISTLTIQRTEQRDSAMYRCASSLLAGAGREKLFFGSGTQLSVL.

A note on this clone: Within the sample, other DNA sequences also encode this same CDR3. The chain carries TRBV18 and TRBJ2-3; D is unclear. The CDR3 extends over 13 amino acids. Trimming pared 2 bases from V and 1 base from J, leaving 4 bases between. Germline assignment: CDR1 KGHSH and CDR2 LQKENI. The CDR3 reads CASSPGGTDTQYF. DNA of the CDR3: TGTGCCAGCTCACCAGGGGGCACAGATACGCAGTATTTT.

This chain connects TRBV6-2 or TRBV6-3 to TRBJ2-1; 8 positions agree with TRBD2. With 2 bases clipped from V and 7 bases from J, the junction kept 7 bases outside the gene matches. Germline V gene sequence: CDR1 MNHEY, CDR2 SVGEGT. The CDR3 consists of 15 residues. CDR3 region: CASSYGLAGNNEQFF. DNA for the CDR3: TGTGCCAGCAGTTACGGTCTAGCGGGTAATAATGAGCAGTTCTTC.

The rearrangement uses TRBV6-5 and TRBJ1-1; tentatively, D is TRBD1 (6 bases). The length of the CDR3 is 14 residues. In germline, CDR1 is MNHEY, CDR2 SVGAGI. V was clipped by 8 bases and J by 0 bases, with 13 bases between them. The DNA of the CDR3 is TGTGCCAGCCAACAGGGATCGATGAACACTGAAGCTTTCTTT. Its protein product is CASQQGSMNTEAFF.

This sequence joins TRBV12-5 and TRBJ1-4; D unresolved. Between the trimmed V and J ends, which lost 0 bases and 12 bases, there was a span of 8 bases. This CDR3 is built from 12 residues. Germline V gene sequence: CDR1 LGHNT, CDR2 FRNRAP. CDR3 protein: CASGLVGGELFF. The CDR3 DNA reads as TGTGCTAGTGGTTTGGTTGGCGGGGAACTGTTTTTT.

This chain links TRBV7-9 with TRBJ1-2, with unresolved D. From germline, CDR1 is SEHNR and CDR2 FQNEAQ (reference sequence). This CDR3 contains 13 residues. The V end lost 5 bases, the J end lost 4 bases, and 11 bases lay between the germline ends. In nucleotides, the CDR3 is TGTGCCAGCAGCCCGCAGATATTCTATGGCTACACCTTC. Its protein is CASSPQIFYGYTF.

The J gene is TRBJ2-1, the V gene TRBV19; 9 bases line up with TRBD1. The CDR3 has 14 amino acids. The V and J ends lost 6 bases and 1 base, in that order; junction bases with no gene match: 1. Looked up from germline, CDR1 is LNHDA and CDR2 is SQIVND (reference sequence). The CDR3 DNA reads TGTGCCAGTAGGACAGGGGGTTCCTACAATGAGCAGTTCTTC. This sequence encodes CASRTGGSYNEQFF.

This sequence joins TRBV3-1 (or the pseudogene TRBV3-2) and TRBJ2-2, with TRBD1 matching over 12 bases. This CDR3 has 15 amino acids. After removal of 6 bases from V and 6 bases from J, the junction contained 5 bases not matched to a gene. Germline V gene data show CDR1 as LGHDT and CDR2 as YNNKEL (reference sequence). This CDR3 reads CASRRGQGAAGELFF. In DNA, the CDR3 is TGTGCCAGCAGAAGGGGACAGGGGGCGGCCGGGGAGCTGTTTTTT.

The chain is built from TRBV5-8 and TRBJ2-1, with D perhaps matching TRBD1 (6 bases). Germline-derived CDR1 and CDR2 are SGHTS and YDEGEE. Trimming took 1 base from V and 6 from J, leaving 8 bases between them. The CDR3 covers 13 residues. CDR3 in amino acids: CASSLTGSNEQFF. CDR3 coding DNA: TGTGCCAGCAGCTTGACAGGGAGCAATGAGCAGTTCTTC.

The rearrangement joins TRBV7-9 to TRBJ1-1, with D unresolved. The CDR3 extends over 14 amino acids. Germline V gene lookup returns CDR1 SEHNR and CDR2 FQNEAQ (reference sequence). The germline V and J ends were trimmed by 4 bases and 2 bases, with 11 bases remaining between them. CDR3 in DNA: TGTGCCAGCAGCTATACCGGGGTAAACACTGAAGCTTTCTTT. Protein sequence: CASSYTGVNTEAFF.

This clone was counted a single time. V is TRBV11-2 and J is TRBJ2-7, with 8 bases that match TRBD1. Germline V CDR1 and CDR2: SGHAT, FQNNGV. V shed 4 bases, J shed 3 bases, and the junction held 5 bases outside the gene matches. This CDR3 comprises 14 residues. The CDR3 bases are TGTGCCAGCAGCTCCACAGGGGGTAACTACGAGCAGTACTTC. It is translated as CASSSTGGNYEQYF.

The chain links TRBV18 to TRBJ1-1; the D is unclear. The CDR3 extends over 14 amino acids. Trimming removed 0 bases at V and 7 bases at J, with 12 bases between. Germline CDR1 KGHSH, CDR2 LQKENI. The DNA for the CDR3 is TGTGCCAGCTCACCACCGGCAGTGGTTGATGAAGCTTTCTTT. This translates into CASSPPAVVDEAFF.

This clone turned up a few times. V usage is TRBV19 and J usage is TRBJ1-2; maybe TRBD1 (6 bases). The CDR3 covers 13 residues. The germline V and J ends were trimmed by 3 bases and 4 bases, with 9 bases remaining between them. The germline V gene encodes CDR1 LNHDA and CDR2 SQIVND (reference sequence). CDR3 protein: CASSIRGRYGYTF. DNA of the CDR3: TGTGCCAGTAGTATTCGGGGGCGCTATGGCTACACCTTC. The full variable domain, in which reference TRBV19 and TRBJ1-2 provide the parts outside the CDR3, is DGGITQSPKYLFRKEGQNVTLSCEQNLNHDAMYWYRQDPGQGLRLIYYSQIVNDFQKGDIAEGYSVSREKKESFPLTVTSAQKNPTAFYLCASSIRGRYGYTFGSGTRLTVV.

The rearrangement links TRBV10-3 to TRBJ2-5; 12 bases match TRBD2. The CDR3 has 13 residues. Germline lookup yields CDR1 ENHRY and CDR2 SYGVKD. The junction had 3 bases not matched to a gene; V was cut back by 8 bases and J by 5 bases. The CDR3 loop is CAIRGLAGETQYF. The CDR3 nucleotides are TGTGCCATCCGCGGACTAGCGGGGGAGACCCAGTACTTC.

The chain carries TRBV6-5 and TRBJ1-1, with a weak D call TRBD1 (5 bases). The CDR3 runs to 15 residues. The V end was cut by 2 bases, the J end by 2 bases, with 12 bases between. The germline V gene encodes CDR1 MNHEY and CDR2 SVGAGI. The CDR3 here is CASSYGIGGNTEAFF. The CDR3 coding sequence is TGTGCCAGCAGTTACGGCATTGGGGGAAACACTGAAGCTTTCTTT.